The 2 T cell receptor beta chains below come from one sample, sequenced in a study of beta chain features in type 1 diabetes. Of the isolated RNA, all was reverse transcribed, and so the sequenced material was expressed TCRB transcripts. Assay used: immunoSEQ multiplex PCR; TCRdb lists only in-frame clones, some missing. The repertoire holds under 95,000 clones, under 35% seen once, with about 0.42% in the top ten. The specimen sequenced was stem cell memory CD4+ T cells from blood. Receptors originate from a woman between 18 and 29 years old in good health.

This clone has at least ten counts. This chain uses TRBV28 with TRBJ1-1; tentative D call: TRBD1 (5 bases). CDR3 length: 11 amino acids. Germline-derived CDR1 and CDR2 are MDHEN and SYDVKM. Trimming removed 7 bases from V and 5 bases from J, with 8 bases in between. The CDR3: CASKGRTEAFF. Written as DNA, the CDR3 is TGTGCCAGCAAGGGGCGGACTGAAGCTTTCTTT. The full variable domain, its missing parts supplied by reference TRBV28 and TRBJ1-1, is DVKVTQSSRYLVKRTGEKVFLECVQDMDHENMFWYRQDPGLGLRLIYFSYDVKMKEKGDIPEGYSVSREKKERFSLILESASTNQTSMYLCASKGRTEAFFGQGTRLTVV.

V usage is TRBV11-1 and J usage is TRBJ1-1, with D perhaps matching TRBD1 (5 bases). Per the germline V gene, CDR1 is SGHAT and CDR2 is FQDESV (reference sequence). The CDR3 extends over 14 amino acids. V lost 5 bases and J 2 bases, leaving 12 bases between the germline ends. CDR3 DNA sequence: TGTGCCAGCAGCGCGGGGGTTTCTAACACTGAAGCTTTCTTT. The encoded protein is CASSAGVSNTEAFF.